This T cell receptor (beta chain) was retrieved from a study of blood T cell repertoires in COVID-19. As for the study in general: COVID-19 samples from acute and convalescent phases originated in the United States, Italy and Spain. The analysed material was cDNA or gDNA that came from T cells, B-cell-depleted T cells, or PBMCs.

Original data processing: The assay estimated nucleated cells by amplifying reference gene primers. The data were produced by immunoSEQ multiplex PCR, yet TCRdb's version contains in-frame clones alone and is incomplete. V and J calls and clone size are given by that table; D and trimming were obtained from the DNA. Counted here are about 350,000 clones, around 90% occurring once; the ten biggest clones make up more than 3%. After removal of 4 bases from V and 2 bases from J, the junction contained 5 bases not matched to a gene. Per the germline V gene, CDR1 is KGHDR and CDR2 is SFDVKD. The CDR3 consists of 15 residues.

V is TRBV24-1 and J is TRBJ1-2; TRBD1 agrees at 8 bases. This TCR came from a woman younger than 30 who had recovered from COVID-19. Sequencing used peripheral blood. CDR3 protein: CATSDNGQGNYGYTF. The CDR3 DNA follows: TGTGCCACCAGTGACAACGGACAGGGAAACTATGGCTACACCTTC.